The 3 T cell receptor beta chains listed next were all sequenced from one sample in a study of CD8+ T cells in alopecia areata. Regarding treatment: oral pan-JAK inhibitor, 5-10 mg twice daily. As the sequencing template, cDNA was produced by extracting RNA and reverse transcribing it. Sequencing was performed with immunoSEQ multiplex PCR; in TCRdb, only in-frame clones are kept and a portion is missing. The table lists more than 150,000 clones, 51% of them singletons. Sequences were derived from CD8+ T cells sorted from blood, sampled between weeks 51 and 52, from a patient treated with tofacitinib. The receptors were gathered from a human donor with alopecia areata.

The gene calls are TRBV7-9 and TRBJ2-2, with D tentatively TRBD1 (5 bases). The V gene's germline CDR1 is SEHNR and CDR2 FQNEAQ (reference sequence). The CDR3 sequence is 13 residues long. The V and J ends lost 5 bases and 6 bases respectively, with 10 bases between them. DNA of the CDR3: TGTGCCAGCAGCGTATCAGGGCCCGGGGAGCTGTTTTTT. Residues: CASSVSGPGELFF. The variable domain in full, completed from reference TRBV7-9 and TRBJ2-2, reads DTGVSQNPRHKITKRGQNVTFRCDPISEHNRLYWYRQTLGQGPEFLTYFQNEAQLEKSRLLSDRFSAERPKGSFSTLEIQRTEQGDSAMYLCASSVSGPGELFFGEGSRLTVL.

This chain uses TRBV5-1 with TRBJ1-2; 9 nucleotides match TRBD1. The CDR3 has 14 residues. Unmatched junction bases numbered 5, after V lost 3 bases and J lost 5 bases. Per germline, CDR1 SGHRS and CDR2 YFSETQ. CDR3 DNA sequence: TGCGCCAGCAGCTCAACAGGGGGCAGTTATGGCTACACCTTC. This gives the protein CASSSTGGSYGYTF.

This chain connects TRBV7-6 to TRBJ1-1; unclear D gene. Trimming stripped 5 bases from V and 1 base from J, with 20 bases between. Looked up from germline, CDR1 is SGHVS and CDR2 is FNYEAQ. There are 17 residues in the CDR3. The CDR3 loop is CASSPPKVRMKNTEAFF. Written as DNA, the CDR3 is TGTGCCAGCAGCCCCCCGAAGGTGCGAATGAAGAACACTGAAGCTTTCTTT.